The T cell receptor (beta chain) under discussion was sequenced for a study of cytomegalovirus exposure and HLA in healthy donors. General observations from the study: Productive rates of about 87% or about 30% were seen for most TCR beta V segments in an earlier analysis.

Germline V gene lookup returns CDR1 SGHRS and CDR2 YFSETQ. Losses at the gene ends were 4 bases for V and 3 bases for J; bases not matched to a gene: 5. This CDR3 has 15 residues. Comment on this clone: As yet, its antigen is unknown.

The PCR made use of 60 Vbeta and 13 Jbeta primers. Method: immunoSEQ multiplex PCR; TCRdb's copy keeps in-frame clones and lacks some. Of approximately 73,000 clones in the sample, about 60% were seen once. The sequencing sample was made of PBMCs. This clonotype originated in a man aged 30 to 39 in good health and CMV-seropositive. The chain recombines TRBV5-1 with TRBJ2-7, with 12 positions matching TRBD1. In DNA form, the CDR3 reads TGCGCCAGCAGCCCGGGGACAGGGGGCAACTACGAGCAGTACTTC. It yields the protein CASSPGTGGNYEQYF.